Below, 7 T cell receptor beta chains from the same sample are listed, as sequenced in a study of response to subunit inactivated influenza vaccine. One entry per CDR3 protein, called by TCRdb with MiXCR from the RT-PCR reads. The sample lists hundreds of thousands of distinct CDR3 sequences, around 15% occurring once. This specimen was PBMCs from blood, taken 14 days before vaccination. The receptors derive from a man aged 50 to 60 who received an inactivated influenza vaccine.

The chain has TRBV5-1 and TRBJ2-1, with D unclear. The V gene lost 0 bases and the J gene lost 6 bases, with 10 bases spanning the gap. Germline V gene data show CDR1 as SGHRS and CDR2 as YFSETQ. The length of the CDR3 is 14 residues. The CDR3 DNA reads TGCGCCAGCAGCTTGGCCGCTGGCCGCAATGAGCAGTTCTTC. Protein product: CASSLAAGRNEQFF.

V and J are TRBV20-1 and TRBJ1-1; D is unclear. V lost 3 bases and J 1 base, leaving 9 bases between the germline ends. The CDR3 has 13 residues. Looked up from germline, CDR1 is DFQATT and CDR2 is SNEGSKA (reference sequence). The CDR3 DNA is TGCAGTGCTAGTGTGGCAGCGAACACTGAAGCTTTCTTT. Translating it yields CSASVAANTEAFF.

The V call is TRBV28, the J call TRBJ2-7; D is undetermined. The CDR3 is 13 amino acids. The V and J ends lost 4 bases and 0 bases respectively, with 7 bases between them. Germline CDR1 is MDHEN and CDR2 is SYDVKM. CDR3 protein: CASSWTSSYEQYF. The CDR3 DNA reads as TGTGCCAGCAGTTGGACCAGCTCCTACGAGCAGTACTTC.

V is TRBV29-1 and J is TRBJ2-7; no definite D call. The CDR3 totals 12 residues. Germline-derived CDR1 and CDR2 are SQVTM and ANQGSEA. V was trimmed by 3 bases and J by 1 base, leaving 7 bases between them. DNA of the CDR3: TGCAGCGTTGAGAATCCTTCCTACGAGCAGTACTTC. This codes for CSVENPSYEQYF.

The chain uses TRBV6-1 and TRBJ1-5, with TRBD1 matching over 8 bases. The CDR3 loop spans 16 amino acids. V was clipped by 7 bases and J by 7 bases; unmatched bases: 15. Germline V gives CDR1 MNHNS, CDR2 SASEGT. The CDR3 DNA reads TGTGCCAGCACCCCATTCGGACAGGGTTCGTACCAGCCCCAGCATTTT. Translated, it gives CASTPFGQGSYQPQHF.

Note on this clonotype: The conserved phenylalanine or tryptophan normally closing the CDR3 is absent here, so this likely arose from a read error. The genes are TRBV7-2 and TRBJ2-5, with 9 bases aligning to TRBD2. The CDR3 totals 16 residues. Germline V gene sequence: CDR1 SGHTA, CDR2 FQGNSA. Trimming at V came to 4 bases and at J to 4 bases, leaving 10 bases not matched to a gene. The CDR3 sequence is CASSWFMAGGSETQYS. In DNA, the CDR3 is TGTGCCAGCAGCTGGTTCATGGCGGGAGGGTCAGAGACCCAGTACTCC.

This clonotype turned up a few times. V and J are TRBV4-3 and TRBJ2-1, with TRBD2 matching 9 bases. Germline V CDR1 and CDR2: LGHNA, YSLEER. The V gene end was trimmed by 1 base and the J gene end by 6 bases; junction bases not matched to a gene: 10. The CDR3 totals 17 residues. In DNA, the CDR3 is TGCGCCAGCAGCCAAGTTTGGGCGGGAGGGCCATCCAATGAGCAGTTCTTC. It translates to CASSQVWAGGPSNEQFF.